This T cell receptor beta chain was identified in a study of hypomethylating agent response in myelodysplastic syndrome. The length of the CDR3 is 14 residues. CDR1 and CDR2 (germline): SGDLS, YYNGEE. V gave up 1 base and J gave up 5 bases, with 13 bases separating them. Measured with immunoSEQ multiplex PCR; TCRdb has only the in-frame clones, and not every one. Among some 3,100 clones, roughly 83% were seen once, and the ten largest hold approximately 12%. This material consisted of bone marrow, taken before or after starting hypomethylating agent treatment for myelodysplastic syndrome (not recorded which). The clonotype originates from a human donor with myelodysplastic syndrome. V gene TRBV9 combines with J gene TRBJ2-7; D is possibly TRBD1 or TRBD2 (6 bases each). CDR3 sequence (DNA): TGTGCCAGCAGCGTACGGGGGCTGGTCGACGAGCAGTACTTC. It encodes CASSVRGLVDEQYF.